The entry below describes one T cell receptor beta chain. The junction departs from germline at one end; a sequencing error may be responsible. This entry comes from a study of CD8 T cells in ankylosing spondylitis. CDR3 length equals 14 residues. Germline lookup yields CDR1 SEHNR and CDR2 FQNEAQ (reference sequence). TCRdb re-analysed the 5' RACE reads in MiXCR, keeping a single row per CDR3 protein. The table has approximately 200,000 distinct CDR3 sequences, 10% to 15% seen once. The sample was blood, either unsorted or a sorted T cell fraction (not recorded which). The V and J genes are TRBV7-9 and TRBJ2-3, with 8 bases aligning to TRBD1. The TCR comes from a male donor with ankylosing spondylitis or in good health (not recorded which). The CDR3 coding sequence is TGTGCCAGCAGCTCCTCTTCATCGGACAGGGTTTTGGATTTT. It yields the protein CASSSSSSDRVLDF.